The clone carrying this TCR beta chain has ten or more counts. The target antigen is unknown. Read data end 3 residues before the CDR3 end; the end is taken from the germline J gene. The entry originates in a study of T cell clonality in common variable immunodeficiency. Control and CVID samples contributed equal amounts of genomic DNA. Clones were read by immunoSEQ multiplex PCR, and TCRdb kept only the in-frame ones, dropping some. The profile covers tens of thousands of clones, none occurring a single time. CDR3 size: 13 residues. V was cut by 5 bases and J by 4 bases, with 9 bases left in between. CDR1 is SGHTA and CDR2 is FQGTGA in the germline V gene. Points from the study as a whole: In common variable immunodeficiency, TCR beta chains reportedly carried fewer deletions and N-nucleotide insertions. Compared with controls, CVID subjects had fewer shared TCRbeta clones. What drives increased CVID clonality needs T cell subpopulation sequencing.

The chain joins TRBV7-3 to TRBJ1-5; possible D gene TRBD1, 5 bases. Sequencing was performed on peripheral blood mononuclear cells. This TCR derives from a person aged 18-70 years in good health. CDR3 DNA, as far as it was read: TGTGCCAGCAGCCCAGGGATGAATCAGCCC. It codes for CASSPGMNQP. The CDR3 in full is CASSPGMNQPQHF. The full variable domain, its missing parts supplied by reference TRBV7-3 and TRBJ1-5, is GAGVSQTPSNKVTEKGKYVELRCDPISGHTALYWYRQSLGQGPEFLIYFQGTGAADDSGLPNDRFFAVRPEGSVSTLKIQRTERGDSAVYLCASSPGMNQPQHFGDGTRLSIL.